This T cell receptor (beta chain) is drawn from a study of Graves' ophthalmopathy and Graves' hyperthyroidism. At the level of the study: Peripheral blood was gathered at first diagnosis, ahead of any treatment whatsoever.

Amplification of TCR beta CDR3 regions used RNA transcripts. HTBI primers primed a first-round RT-PCR, and a second-round multiplex PCR followed. TCRdb analysed the multiplex PCR reads with MiXCR anew, one entry per CDR3 protein. Here the sample spans some 240,000 distinct CDR3 sequences, less than 55% being singletons. Per germline, CDR1 SGHTA and CDR2 FQGTGA. Trimming shortened V by 3 bases and J by 6 bases, and 14 bases separated the two germline ends. This CDR3 is 14 amino acids long. Symptoms, serum thyroxine and TRAb, thyroid ultrasound, and orbital computed tomography formed the diagnostic basis. The PBMC fraction was derived from over 9 ml of fresh peripheral blood.

The rearrangement links TRBV7-3 to TRBJ1-2, with no clear D. The receptor comes from an adult man with Graves' ophthalmopathy. The sample comprised peripheral blood. CDR3 region: CASSLNRLKDGYTF. In DNA, the CDR3 is TGTGCCAGCAGCTTGAACCGTCTTAAGGATGGCTACACCTTC.